This T cell receptor (beta chain) was sequenced during a study of cytomegalovirus exposure and HLA in healthy donors. The CDR3 contains 15 residues. The germline V and J ends were trimmed by 0 bases and 3 bases, with 9 bases remaining between them. Germline-derived CDR1 and CDR2 are LNHNV and YYDKDF (reference sequence). The study ran its PCR with 60 Vbeta and 13 Jbeta primers. Libraries were prepared by immunoSEQ multiplex PCR; TCRdb keeps only in-frame clonotypes and omits some of them. The table has 100,000 or so clones, around 80% seen once; the top ten hold 2.5% to 3.5%. Sequencing used PBMCs. V gene TRBV15 combines with J gene TRBJ1-5, with D tentatively TRBD1 (6 bases). The source of this sequence is a woman in her 40s in good health and CMV-seronegative. Here the CDR3 reads CATSRDGQFNQPQHF. CDR3 DNA sequence: TGTGCCACCAGCAGAGATGGACAGTTCAATCAGCCCCAGCATTTT.